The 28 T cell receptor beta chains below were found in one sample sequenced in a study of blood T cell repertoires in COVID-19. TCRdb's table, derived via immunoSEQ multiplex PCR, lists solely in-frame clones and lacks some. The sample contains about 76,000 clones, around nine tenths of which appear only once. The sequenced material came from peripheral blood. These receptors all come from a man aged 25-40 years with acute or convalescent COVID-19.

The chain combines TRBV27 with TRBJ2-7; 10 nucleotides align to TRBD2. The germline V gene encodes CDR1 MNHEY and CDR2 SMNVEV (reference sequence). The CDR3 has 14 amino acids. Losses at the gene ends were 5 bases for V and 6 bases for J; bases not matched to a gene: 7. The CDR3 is CASSLLAGDPEQYF. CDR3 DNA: TGTGCCAGCAGTCTCCTAGCGGGAGACCCCGAGCAGTACTTC.

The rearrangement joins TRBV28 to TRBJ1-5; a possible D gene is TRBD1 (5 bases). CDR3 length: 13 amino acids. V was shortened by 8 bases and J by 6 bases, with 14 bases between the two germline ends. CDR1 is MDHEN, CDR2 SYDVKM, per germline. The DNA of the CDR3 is TGTGCCAGCCCCTTCGGGGGGGGTCAGCCCCAGCATTTT. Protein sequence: CASPFGGGQPQHF.

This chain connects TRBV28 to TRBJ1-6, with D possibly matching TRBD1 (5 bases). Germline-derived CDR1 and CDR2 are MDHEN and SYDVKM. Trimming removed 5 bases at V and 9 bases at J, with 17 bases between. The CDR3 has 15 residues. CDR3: CASSPGLPTASPLHF. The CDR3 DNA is TGTGCCAGCAGTCCGGGACTTCCCACAGCTTCACCCCTCCACTTT.

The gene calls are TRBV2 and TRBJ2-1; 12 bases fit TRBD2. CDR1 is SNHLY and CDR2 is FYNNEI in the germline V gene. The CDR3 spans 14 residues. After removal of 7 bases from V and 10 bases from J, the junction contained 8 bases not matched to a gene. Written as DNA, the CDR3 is TGTGCCAGCACCAGGGGACTAGCGGGCCCAGAGCAGTTCTTC. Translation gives CASTRGLAGPEQFF.

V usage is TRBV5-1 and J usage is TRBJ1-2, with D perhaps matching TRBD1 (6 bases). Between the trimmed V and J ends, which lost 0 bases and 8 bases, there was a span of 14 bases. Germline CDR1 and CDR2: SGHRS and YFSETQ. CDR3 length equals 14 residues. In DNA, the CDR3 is TGCGCCAGCAGCTTGGAGCAGTCAGGGGAGGGCTACACCTTC. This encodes CASSLEQSGEGYTF.

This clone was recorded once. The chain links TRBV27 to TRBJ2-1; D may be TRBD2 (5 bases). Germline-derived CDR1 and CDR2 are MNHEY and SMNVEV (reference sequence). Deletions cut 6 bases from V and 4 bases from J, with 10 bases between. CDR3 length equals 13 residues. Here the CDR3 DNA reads TGTGCCAGCAGGAGGGAGCAATACAATGAGCAGTTCTTC. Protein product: CASRREQYNEQFF.

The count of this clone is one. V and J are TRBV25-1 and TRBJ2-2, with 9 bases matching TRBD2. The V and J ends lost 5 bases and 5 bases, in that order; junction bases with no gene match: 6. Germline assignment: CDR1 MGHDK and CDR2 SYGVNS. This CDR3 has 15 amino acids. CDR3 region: CASSSAAGGTGELFF. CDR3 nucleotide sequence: TGTGCCAGCAGTAGTGCAGCGGGAGGAACCGGGGAGCTGTTTTTT. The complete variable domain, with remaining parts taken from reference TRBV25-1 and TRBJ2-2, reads EADIYQTPRYLVIGTGKKITLECSQTMGHDKMYWYQQDPGMELHLIHYSYGVNSTEKGDLSSESTVSRIRTEHFPLTLESARPSHTSQYLCASSSAAGGTGELFFGEGSRLTVL.

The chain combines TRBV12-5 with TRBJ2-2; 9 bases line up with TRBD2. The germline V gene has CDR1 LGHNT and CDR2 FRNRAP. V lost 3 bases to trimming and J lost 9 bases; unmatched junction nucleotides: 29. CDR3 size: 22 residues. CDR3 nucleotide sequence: TGTGCTAGTGGTTTCTGGTCTTTGGTTGAGCAAGCGGGAGGCTTCGAGGCCCGGGAGCTGTTTTTT. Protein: CASGFWSLVEQAGGFEARELFF.

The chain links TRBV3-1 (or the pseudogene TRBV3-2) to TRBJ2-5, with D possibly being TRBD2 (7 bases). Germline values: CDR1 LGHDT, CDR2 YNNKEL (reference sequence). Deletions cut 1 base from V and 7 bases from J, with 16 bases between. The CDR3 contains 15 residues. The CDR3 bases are TGTGCCAGCAGCCAAGGACTAGCAAAACAGGGGACCCAGTACTTC. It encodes CASSQGLAKQGTQYF.

Here the CDR3 reads CASSWTGDMNTEAFF. The DNA for the CDR3 is TGCGCCAGCAGCTGGACAGGGGACATGAACACTGAAGCTTTCTTT. This chain uses TRBV5-1 with TRBJ1-1; 9 nucleotides line up with TRBD1. This CDR3 has 15 amino acids. The germline V gene has CDR1 SGHRS and CDR2 YFSETQ. Losses at the gene ends were 3 bases for V and 0 bases for J; bases not matched to a gene: 3.

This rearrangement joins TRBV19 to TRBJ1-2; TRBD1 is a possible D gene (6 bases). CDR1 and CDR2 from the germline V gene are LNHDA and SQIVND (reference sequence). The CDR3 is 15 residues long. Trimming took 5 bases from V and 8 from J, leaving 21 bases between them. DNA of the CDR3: TGTGCCAGTAGTTTCCGGGACATTATAATCCGCGGCTACACCTTC. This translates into CASSFRDIIIRGYTF.

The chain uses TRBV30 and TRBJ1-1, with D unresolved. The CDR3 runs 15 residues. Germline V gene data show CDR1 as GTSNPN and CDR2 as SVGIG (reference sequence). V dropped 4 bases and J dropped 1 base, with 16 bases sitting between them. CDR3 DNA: TGTGCCTGGAACCTCCCTGGACTTAGGAACACTGAAGCTTTCTTT. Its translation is CAWNLPGLRNTEAFF.

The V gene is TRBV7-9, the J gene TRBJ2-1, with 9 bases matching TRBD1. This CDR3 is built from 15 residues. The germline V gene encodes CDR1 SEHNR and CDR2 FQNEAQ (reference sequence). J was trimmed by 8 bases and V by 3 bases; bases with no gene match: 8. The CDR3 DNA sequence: TGTGCCAGCAGCTTCGGGACAGGGAACAGGGATGAGCAGTTCTTC. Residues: CASSFGTGNRDEQFF.

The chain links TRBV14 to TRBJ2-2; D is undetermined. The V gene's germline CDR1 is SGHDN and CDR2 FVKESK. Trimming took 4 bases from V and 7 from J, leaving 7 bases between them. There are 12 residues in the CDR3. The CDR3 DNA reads TGTGCCAGCAGCCCCAGGTTCGGGGAGCTGTTTTTT. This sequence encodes CASSPRFGELFF.

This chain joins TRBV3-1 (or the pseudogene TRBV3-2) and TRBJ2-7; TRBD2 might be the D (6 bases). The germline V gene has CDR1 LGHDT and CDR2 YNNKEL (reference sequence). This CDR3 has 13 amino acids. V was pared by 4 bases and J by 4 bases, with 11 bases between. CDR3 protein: CASSPGTLYEQYF. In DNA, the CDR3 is TGTGCCAGCAGCCCCGGGACTCTGTACGAGCAGTACTTC.

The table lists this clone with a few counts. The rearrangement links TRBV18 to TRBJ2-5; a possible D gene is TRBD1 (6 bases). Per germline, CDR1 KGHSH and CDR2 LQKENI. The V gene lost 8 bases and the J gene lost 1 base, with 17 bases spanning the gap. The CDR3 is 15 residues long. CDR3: CASPLGSDSQETQYF. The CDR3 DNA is TGTGCCAGCCCCTTGGGATCGGACAGCCAAGAGACCCAGTACTTC.

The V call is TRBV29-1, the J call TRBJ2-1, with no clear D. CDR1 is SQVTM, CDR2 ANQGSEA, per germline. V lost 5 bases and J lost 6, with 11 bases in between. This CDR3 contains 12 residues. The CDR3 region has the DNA TGCAGCGTTAGACCTCGAGGCAATGAGCAGTTCTTC. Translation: CSVRPRGNEQFF.

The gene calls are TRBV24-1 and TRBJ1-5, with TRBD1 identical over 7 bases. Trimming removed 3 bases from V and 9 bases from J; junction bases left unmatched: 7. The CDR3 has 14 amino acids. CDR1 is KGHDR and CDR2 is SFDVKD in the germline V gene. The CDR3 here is CATSDPTGDRPQHF. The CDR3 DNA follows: TGTGCCACCAGTGATCCCACAGGGGATCGGCCCCAGCATTTT.

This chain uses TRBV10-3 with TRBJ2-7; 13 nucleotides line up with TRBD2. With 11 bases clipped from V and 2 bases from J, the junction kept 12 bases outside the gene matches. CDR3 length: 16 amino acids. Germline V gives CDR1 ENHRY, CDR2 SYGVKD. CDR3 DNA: TGTGCCGCTCCCAAGACTAGCGGGAGGCCGACCTACGAGCAGTACTTC. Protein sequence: CAAPKTSGRPTYEQYF.

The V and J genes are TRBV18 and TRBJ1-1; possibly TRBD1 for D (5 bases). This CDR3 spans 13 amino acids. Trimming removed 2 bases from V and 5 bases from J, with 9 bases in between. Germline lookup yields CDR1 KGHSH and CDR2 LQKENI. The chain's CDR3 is CASSPSRQTEAFF. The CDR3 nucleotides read TGTGCCAGCTCACCAAGCCGACAGACTGAAGCTTTCTTT. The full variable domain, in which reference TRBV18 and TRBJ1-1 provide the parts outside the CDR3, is NAGVMQNPRHLVRRRGQEARLRCSPMKGHSHVYWYRQLPEEGLKFMVYLQKENIIDESGMPKERFSAEFPKEGPSILRIQQVVRGDSAAYFCASSPSRQTEAFFGQGTRLTVV.

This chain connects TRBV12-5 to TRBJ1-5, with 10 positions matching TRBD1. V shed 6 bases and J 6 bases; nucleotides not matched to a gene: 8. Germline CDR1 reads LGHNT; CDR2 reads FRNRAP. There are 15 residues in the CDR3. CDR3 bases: TGTGCTAGTGGACCGGACAGGGGGTTGTTTCAGCCCCAGCATTTT. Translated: CASGPDRGLFQPQHF.

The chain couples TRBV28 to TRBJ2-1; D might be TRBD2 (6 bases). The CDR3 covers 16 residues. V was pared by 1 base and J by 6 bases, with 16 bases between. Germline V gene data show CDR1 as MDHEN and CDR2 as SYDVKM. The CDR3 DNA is TGTGCCAGCAGTTTATCATCTAGCGTCCCGCTCAATGAGCAGTTCTTC. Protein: CASSLSSSVPLNEQFF.

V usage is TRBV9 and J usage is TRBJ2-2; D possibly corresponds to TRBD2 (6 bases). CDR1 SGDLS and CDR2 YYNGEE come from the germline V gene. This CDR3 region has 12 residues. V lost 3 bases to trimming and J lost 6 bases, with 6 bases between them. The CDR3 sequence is CASSGRAGELFF. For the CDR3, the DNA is TGTGCCAGCAGCGGGAGGGCCGGGGAGCTGTTTTTT.

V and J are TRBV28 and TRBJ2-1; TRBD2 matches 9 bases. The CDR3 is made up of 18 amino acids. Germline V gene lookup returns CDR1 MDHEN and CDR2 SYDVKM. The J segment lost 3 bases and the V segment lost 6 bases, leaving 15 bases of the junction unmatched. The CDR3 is CASRGTRGSGGYYNEQFF. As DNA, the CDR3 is TGTGCCAGCAGGGGTACGAGGGGTAGCGGGGGATACTACAATGAGCAGTTCTTC. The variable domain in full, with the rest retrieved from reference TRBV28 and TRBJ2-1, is DVKVTQSSRYLVKRTGEKVFLECVQDMDHENMFWYRQDPGLGLRLIYFSYDVKMKEKGDIPEGYSVSREKKERFSLILESASTNQTSMYLCASRGTRGSGGYYNEQFFGPGTRLTVL.

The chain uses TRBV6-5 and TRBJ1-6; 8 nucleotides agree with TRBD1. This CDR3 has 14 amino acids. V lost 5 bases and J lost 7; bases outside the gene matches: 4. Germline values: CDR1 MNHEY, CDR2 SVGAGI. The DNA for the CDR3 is TGTGCCAGCAGTAGGTGGGACAGGAATTCACCCCTCCACTTT. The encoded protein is CASSRWDRNSPLHF.

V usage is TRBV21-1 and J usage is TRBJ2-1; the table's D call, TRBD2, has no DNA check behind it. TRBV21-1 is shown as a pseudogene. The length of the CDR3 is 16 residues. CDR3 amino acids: CASSKTIAGGISEQFF. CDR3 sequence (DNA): TGTGCCAGCAGCAAAACTATAGCGGGAGGGATCAGTGAGCAGTTCTTC.

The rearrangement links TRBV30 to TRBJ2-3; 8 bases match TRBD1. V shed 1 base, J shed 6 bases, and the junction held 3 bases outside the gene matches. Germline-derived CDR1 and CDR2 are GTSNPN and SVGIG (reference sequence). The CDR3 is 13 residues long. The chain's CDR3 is CAWSGNRGDTQYF. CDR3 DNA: TGTGCCTGGAGTGGAAACAGGGGGGATACGCAGTATTTT.

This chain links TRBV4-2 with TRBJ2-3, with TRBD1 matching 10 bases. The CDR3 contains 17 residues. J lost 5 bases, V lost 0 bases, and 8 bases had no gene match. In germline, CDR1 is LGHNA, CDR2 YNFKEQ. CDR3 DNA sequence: TGTGCCAGCAGCCAAGATCCCGGGACAGGGGCAGTAGATACGCAGTATTTT. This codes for CASSQDPGTGAVDTQYF.